This TCR beta chain was profiled in a study of blood T cell repertoires in COVID-19. Produced via immunoSEQ multiplex PCR; TCRdb's table is partial and in-frame only. Counted here are roughly 200,000 clones, 75% to 90% occurring once; the ten biggest clones make up 7%. V was clipped by 3 bases and J by 4 bases; unmatched bases: 4. From germline, CDR1 is SNHLY and CDR2 FYNNEI. The CDR3 is 15 residues long. This clonotype was sampled from a woman aged 40-49 years with COVID-19, enrolled during active disease. The gene calls are TRBV2 and TRBJ2-7; 12 bases fit TRBD1. The sample taken for sequencing was peripheral blood. The CDR3 coding sequence is TGTGCCAGCAGTGAGAGGGGACAGGGGGCTTACGAGCAGTACTTC. It yields the protein CASSERGQGAYEQYF.